This T cell receptor beta chain was identified during a study of blood T cell repertoires in COVID-19. Original processing notes: The authors estimated nucleated cell counts from reference gene primer amplification. Clones were sequenced by immunoSEQ multiplex PCR, and TCRdb holds only the in-frame ones, with some missing. Clone size and the V and J calls come from that table; the DNA yielded D and trimming. The data contain hundreds of thousands of clones, 85% to 90% of them singletons. Clinical histories supplied by participants themselves formed the basis of cohort assignment. For recovered donors of Cohort 3, there were two negative PCRs, clearance, or symptom resolution. The origin of this receptor is a young man who had recovered from COVID-19. The sequenced sample consisted of PBMCs or T cells enriched from blood (not recorded which).

The CDR3 DNA follows: TGTGCCAGCAGCTTAGTTTCTACCTACAATGAGCAGTTCTTC. It codes for CASSLVSTYNEQFF. The gene calls are TRBV7-9 and TRBJ2-1; D is ambiguous. V was shortened by 1 base and J by 2 bases, with 6 bases between the two germline ends. The CDR3 has 14 amino acids. CDR1 and CDR2 (germline): SEHNR, FQNEAQ (reference sequence).